The clone carrying this T cell receptor (beta chain) was detected only a few times. Its antigen is as yet unknown. This sample stems from a study of CD8+CD57+ T cells in acquired aplastic anemia. Study overall: Sorted cells (CD4+ and CD8+) yielded DNA amounts that averaged about 3.1 ug.

Study observations and caveats: Found in both controls and patients were approximately 30 CD8+ CDR3 sequences.

Both TCR beta VDJ combination and CDR3 sequence profiling were carried out. Genomic DNA was the template for this profiling. Each CDR3 protein is one row after TCRdb ran MiXCR on the reads. The sample has 200,000 to 250,000 distinct CDR3 sequences; 30% to 35% are singletons. The germline V gene encodes CDR1 MNHEY and CDR2 SMNVEV (reference sequence). The CDR3 length is 15 residues. The V and J ends lost 2 bases and 2 bases respectively, with 13 bases between them. The rearrangement uses TRBV27 and TRBJ2-7; D may be TRBD1 (5 bases). Source material: sorted CD4+, CD8+, or CD8+CD57+ T cells (not recorded which) from PBMCs. The TCR comes from a human donor in good health, serving as a control. The CDR3 here is CASSLKGKATYEQYF. The CDR3 DNA reads as TGTGCCAGCAGTTTAAAGGGGAAGGCGACCTACGAGCAGTACTTC.